One T cell receptor beta chain is described in this entry. The antigen is unknown. The method was immunoSEQ multiplex PCR; TCRdb's version includes in-frame clones alone and lacks a portion of them. The data show around 90,000 clones, around 91% seen once. V was clipped by 0 bases and J by 3 bases, with 8 bases between them. CDR1 LGHDT and CDR2 YNNKEL come from the germline V gene (reference sequence). The CDR3 is made up of 14 amino acids. This specimen comes from a study of T cell responses to AZD1222 COVID-19 vaccine. General study points: Sampling that yielded the repertoires occurred only after the peak T cell response. Dominant at 160-218 and 743-854, vaccine-associated CD4 TCRs also spanned spike. Clonal diversity was possibly underestimated, and the donors were mostly white British, with more females.

Sequencing used peripheral blood, obtained on day 0 of MenACWY control vaccination. The genes are TRBV3-1 (or the pseudogene TRBV3-2) and TRBJ1-2, with no clear D. The sequence came from an adult in good health. The CDR3 region has the DNA TGTGCCAGCAGCCAAGATTTGACGGACTATGGCTACACCTTC. Its translation: CASSQDLTDYGYTF.